This TCR beta chain appears in the sequencing data of a study of T cell repertoires in cytomegalovirus infection. Looking at the study overall: Indications came from public TCR beta signatures; they pointed to CMV infection and to a matching HLA type.

Study findings and constraints: Clonotypes of TCR beta that were HLA-C-restricted and CMV-specific dominated the ex vivo response.

TCRdb reprocessed the reads with MiXCR, giving one entry per CDR3 protein. This table has nearly 700,000 distinct CDR3 sequences, 30% to 35% appearing once. The CDR3 runs to 12 residues. Germline CDR1 and CDR2: MGHDK and SYGVNS. Trimming shortened V by 6 bases and J by 10 bases, and 13 bases separated the two germline ends. Concerning this clonotype itself: Its matching antigen is unknown.

This receptor was taken from a human donor in good health (CMV status not recorded). Some clones in this sample may be carry-over from other donors' samples. This chain connects TRBV25-1 to TRBJ1-5; D remains unclear. The specimen comprised cultured PBMCs, sampled from culture after CMV antigen stimulation. This CDR3 reads CASRGTLGPQHF. CDR3 bases: TGTGCCAGCAGGGGTACTCTTGGACCCCAGCATTTT.